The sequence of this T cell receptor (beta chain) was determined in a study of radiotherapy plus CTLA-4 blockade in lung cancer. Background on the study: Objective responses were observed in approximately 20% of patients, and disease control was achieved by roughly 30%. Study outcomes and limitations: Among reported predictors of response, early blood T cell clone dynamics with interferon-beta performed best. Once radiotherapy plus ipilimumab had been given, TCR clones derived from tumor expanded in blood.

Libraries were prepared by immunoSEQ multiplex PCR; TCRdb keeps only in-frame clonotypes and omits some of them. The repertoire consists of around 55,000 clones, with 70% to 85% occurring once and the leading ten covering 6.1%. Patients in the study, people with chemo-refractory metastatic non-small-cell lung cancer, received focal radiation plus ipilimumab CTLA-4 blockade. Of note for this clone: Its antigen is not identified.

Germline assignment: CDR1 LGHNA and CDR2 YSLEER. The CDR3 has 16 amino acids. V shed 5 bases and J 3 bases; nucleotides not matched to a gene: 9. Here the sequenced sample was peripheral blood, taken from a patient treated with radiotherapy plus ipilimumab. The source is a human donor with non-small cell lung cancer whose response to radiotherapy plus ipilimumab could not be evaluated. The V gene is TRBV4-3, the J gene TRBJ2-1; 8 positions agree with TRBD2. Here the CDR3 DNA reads TGCGCCAGCAGCTACACCGGGACTAGAAGCTACAATGAGCAGTTCTTC. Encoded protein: CASSYTGTRSYNEQFF.